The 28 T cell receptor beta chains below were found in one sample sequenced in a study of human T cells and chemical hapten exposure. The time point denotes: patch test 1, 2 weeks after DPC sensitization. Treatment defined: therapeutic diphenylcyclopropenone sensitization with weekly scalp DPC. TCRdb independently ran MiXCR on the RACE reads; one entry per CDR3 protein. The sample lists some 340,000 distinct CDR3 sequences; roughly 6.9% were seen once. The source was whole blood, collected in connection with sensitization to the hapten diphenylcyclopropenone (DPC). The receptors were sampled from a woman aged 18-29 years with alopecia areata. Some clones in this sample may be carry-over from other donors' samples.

The CDR3 nucleotides read TGTGCCAGCAGCTTAAGGCGGACAGGGAAAGAGACCCAGTACTTC. Residues: CASSLRRTGKETQYF. V and J are TRBV7-8 and TRBJ2-5; 8 bases fit TRBD1. The ends lost 2 bases at V and 3 bases at J; junction bases unmatched: 5. The CDR3 runs to 15 residues. Germline V gene sequence: CDR1 SGHVS, CDR2 FQNEAQ. Filled out from reference TRBV7-8 and TRBJ2-5, the complete variable domain reads GAGVSQSPRYKVAKRGQDVALRCDPISGHVSLFWYQQALGQGPEFLTYFQNEAQLDKSGLPSDRFFAERPEGSVSTLKIQRTQQEDSAVYLCASSLRRTGKETQYFGPGTRLLVL.

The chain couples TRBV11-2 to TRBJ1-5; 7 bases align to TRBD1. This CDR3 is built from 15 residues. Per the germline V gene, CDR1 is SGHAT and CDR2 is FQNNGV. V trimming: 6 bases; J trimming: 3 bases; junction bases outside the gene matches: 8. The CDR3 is CASSRSGQLNQPQHF. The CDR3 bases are TGTGCCAGCAGTCGTTCGGGACAGCTCAATCAGCCCCAGCATTTT.

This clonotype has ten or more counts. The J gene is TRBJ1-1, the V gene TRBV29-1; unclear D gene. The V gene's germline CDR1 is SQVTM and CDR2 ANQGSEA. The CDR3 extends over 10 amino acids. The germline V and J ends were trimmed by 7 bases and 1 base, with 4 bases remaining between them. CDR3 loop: CSAGNTEAFF. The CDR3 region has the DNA TGCAGCGCCGGGAACACTGAAGCTTTCTTT. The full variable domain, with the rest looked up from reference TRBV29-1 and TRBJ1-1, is SAVISQKPSRDICQRGTSLTIQCQVDSQVTMMFWYRQQPGQSLTLIATANQGSEATYESGFVIDKFPISRPNLTFSTLTVSNMSPEDSSIYLCSAGNTEAFFGQGTRLTVV.

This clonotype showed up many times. This chain's CDR3 is CASSYAGAGANVLTF. The DNA for the CDR3 is TGTGCCAGCAGTTATGCGGGGGCAGGGGCCAACGTCCTGACTTTC. The gene calls are TRBV6-5 and TRBJ2-6; a possible D gene is TRBD2 (7 bases). The germline V gene encodes CDR1 MNHEY and CDR2 SVGAGI. The CDR3 loop spans 15 amino acids. Trimming shortened V by 3 bases and J by 4 bases, and 10 bases separated the two germline ends.

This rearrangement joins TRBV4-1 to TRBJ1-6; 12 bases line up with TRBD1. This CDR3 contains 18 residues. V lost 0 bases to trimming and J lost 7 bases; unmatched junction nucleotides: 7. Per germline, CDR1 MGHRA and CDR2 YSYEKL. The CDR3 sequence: CASSQDLRDRGRNSPLHF. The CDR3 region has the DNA TGCGCCAGCAGCCAAGATCTAAGGGACAGGGGGCGAAATTCACCCCTCCACTTT.

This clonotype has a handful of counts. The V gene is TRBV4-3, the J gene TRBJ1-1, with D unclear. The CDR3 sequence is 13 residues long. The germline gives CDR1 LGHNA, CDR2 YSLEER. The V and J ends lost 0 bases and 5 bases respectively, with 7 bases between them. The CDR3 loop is CASSQDVGTEAFF. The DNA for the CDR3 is TGCGCCAGCAGCCAAGATGTCGGGACTGAAGCTTTCTTT.

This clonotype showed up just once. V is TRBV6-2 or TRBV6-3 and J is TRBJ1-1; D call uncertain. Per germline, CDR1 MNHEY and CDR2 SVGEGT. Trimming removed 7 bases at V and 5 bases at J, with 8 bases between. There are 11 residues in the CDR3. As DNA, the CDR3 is TGTGCCAGCACGCGTACGACTGAAGCTTTCTTT. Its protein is CASTRTTEAFF.

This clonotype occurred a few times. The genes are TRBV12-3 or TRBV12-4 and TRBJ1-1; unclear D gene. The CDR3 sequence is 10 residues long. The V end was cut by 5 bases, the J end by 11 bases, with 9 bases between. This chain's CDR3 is CASSGSGAFF. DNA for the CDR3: TGTGCCAGCAGTGGATCCGGGGCTTTCTTT.

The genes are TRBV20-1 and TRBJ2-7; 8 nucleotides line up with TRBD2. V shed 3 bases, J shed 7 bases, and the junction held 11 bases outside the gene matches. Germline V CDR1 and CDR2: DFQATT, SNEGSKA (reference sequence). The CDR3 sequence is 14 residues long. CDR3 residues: CSASGGASQFEQYF. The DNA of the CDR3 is TGCAGTGCTAGCGGGGGGGCTTCCCAATTTGAGCAGTACTTC.

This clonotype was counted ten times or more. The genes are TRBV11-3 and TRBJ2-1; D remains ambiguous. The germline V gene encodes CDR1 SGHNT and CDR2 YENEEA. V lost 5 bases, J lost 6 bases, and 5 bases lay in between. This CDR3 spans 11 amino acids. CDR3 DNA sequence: TGTGCCAGCAGCACCTCCAATGAGCAGTTCTTC. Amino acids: CASSTSNEQFF.

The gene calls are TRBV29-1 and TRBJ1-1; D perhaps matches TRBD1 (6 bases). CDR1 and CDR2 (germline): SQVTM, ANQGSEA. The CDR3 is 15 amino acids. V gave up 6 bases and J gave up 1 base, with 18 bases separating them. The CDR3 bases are TGCAGCGTCCGTGCTGGAGGGACAACGAACACTGAAGCTTTCTTT. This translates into CSVRAGGTTNTEAFF.

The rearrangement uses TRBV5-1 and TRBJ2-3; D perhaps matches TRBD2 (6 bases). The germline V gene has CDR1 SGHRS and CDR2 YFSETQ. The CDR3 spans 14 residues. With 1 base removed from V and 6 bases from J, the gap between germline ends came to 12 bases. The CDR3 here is CASSLSLAPDTQYF. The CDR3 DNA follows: TGCGCCAGCAGCTTGTCTCTAGCGCCGGATACGCAGTATTTT.

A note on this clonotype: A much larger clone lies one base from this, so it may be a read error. The CDR3: CASSFAGWNTEAFF. CDR3 sequence (DNA): TGTGCCAGCAGCTTCGCGGGCTGGAACACTGAAGCTTTCTTT. V is TRBV7-2 and J is TRBJ1-1; unclear D gene. The CDR3 loop spans 14 amino acids. CDR1 is SGHTA and CDR2 is FQGNSA in the germline V gene. V lost 3 bases, J lost 1 base, and 9 bases lay in between.

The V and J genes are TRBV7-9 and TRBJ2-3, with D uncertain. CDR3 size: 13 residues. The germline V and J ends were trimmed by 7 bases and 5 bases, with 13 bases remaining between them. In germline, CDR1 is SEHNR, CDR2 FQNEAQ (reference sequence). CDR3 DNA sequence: TGTGCCAGCACCAGGAACCCGCAAGATACGCAGTATTTT. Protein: CASTRNPQDTQYF.

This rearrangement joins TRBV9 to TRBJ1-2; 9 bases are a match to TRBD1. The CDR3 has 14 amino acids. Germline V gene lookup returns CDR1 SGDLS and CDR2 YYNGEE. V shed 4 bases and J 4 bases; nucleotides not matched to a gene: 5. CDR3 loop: CASSQGQGFYGYTF. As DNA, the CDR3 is TGTGCCAGCAGCCAGGGACAGGGCTTCTATGGCTACACCTTC.

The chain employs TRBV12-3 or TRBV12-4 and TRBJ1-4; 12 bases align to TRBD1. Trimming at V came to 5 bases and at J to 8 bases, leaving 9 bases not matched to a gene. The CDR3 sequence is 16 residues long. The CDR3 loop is CASSPRGDRGPEKLFF. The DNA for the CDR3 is TGTGCCAGCAGTCCTAGGGGGGACAGGGGGCCCGAAAAACTGTTTTTT.

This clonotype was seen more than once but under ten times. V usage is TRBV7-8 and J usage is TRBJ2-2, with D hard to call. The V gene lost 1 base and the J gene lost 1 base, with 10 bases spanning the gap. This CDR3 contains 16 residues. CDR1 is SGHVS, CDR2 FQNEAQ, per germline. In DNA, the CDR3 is TGTGCCAGCAGCTTAGTGTACGGCAGGAACACCGGGGAGCTGTTTTTT. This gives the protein CASSLVYGRNTGELFF.

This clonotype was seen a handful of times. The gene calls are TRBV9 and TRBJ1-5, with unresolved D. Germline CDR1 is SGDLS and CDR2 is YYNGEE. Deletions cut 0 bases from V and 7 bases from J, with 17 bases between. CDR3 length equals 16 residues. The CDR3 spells CASSVEGTAGEQPQHF. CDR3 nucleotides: TGTGCCAGCAGCGTAGAGGGCACTGCGGGTGAGCAGCCCCAGCATTTT.

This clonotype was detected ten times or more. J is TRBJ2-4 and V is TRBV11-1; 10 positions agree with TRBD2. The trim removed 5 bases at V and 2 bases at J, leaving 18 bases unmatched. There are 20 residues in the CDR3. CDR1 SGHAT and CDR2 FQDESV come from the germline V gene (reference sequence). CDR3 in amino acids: CASSIPRGLAPSGPKNIQYF. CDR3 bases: TGTGCCAGCAGCATACCCCGGGGACTAGCGCCATCGGGGCCCAAAAACATTCAGTACTTC.

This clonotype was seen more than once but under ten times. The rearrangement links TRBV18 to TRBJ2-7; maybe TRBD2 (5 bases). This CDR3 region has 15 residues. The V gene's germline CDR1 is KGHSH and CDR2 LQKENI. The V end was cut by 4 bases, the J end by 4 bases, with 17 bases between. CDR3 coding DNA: TGTGCCAGCTCACAGCAAGGCCCGGAGGCTTACGAGCAGTACTTC. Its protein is CASSQQGPEAYEQYF.

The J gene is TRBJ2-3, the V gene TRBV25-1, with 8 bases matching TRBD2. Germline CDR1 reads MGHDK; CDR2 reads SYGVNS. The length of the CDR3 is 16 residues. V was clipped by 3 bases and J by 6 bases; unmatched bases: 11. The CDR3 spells CASSDAGTSTTDTQYF. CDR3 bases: TGTGCCAGCAGTGACGCCGGGACTAGTACGACGGATACGCAGTATTTT.

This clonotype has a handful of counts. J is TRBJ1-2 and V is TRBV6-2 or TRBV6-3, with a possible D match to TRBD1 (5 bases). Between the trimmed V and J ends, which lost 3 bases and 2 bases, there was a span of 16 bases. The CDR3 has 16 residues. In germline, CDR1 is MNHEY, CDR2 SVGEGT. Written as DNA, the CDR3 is TGTGCCAGCAGTTATTTCCCCGCCCGACAGAACTATGGCTACACCTTC. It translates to CASSYFPARQNYGYTF.

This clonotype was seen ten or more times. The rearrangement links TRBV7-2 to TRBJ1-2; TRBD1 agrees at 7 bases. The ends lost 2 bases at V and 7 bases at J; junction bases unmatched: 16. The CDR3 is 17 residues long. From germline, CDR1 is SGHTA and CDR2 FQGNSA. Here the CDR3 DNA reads TGTGCCAGCAGCTTAAGCGACGCGACAGGGAGCCACGGTGGCTACACCTTC. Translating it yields CASSLSDATGSHGGYTF.

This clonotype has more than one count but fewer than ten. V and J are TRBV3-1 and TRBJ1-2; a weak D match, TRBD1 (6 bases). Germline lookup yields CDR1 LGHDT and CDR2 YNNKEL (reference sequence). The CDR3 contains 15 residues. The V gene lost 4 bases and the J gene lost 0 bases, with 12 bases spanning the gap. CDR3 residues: CASSPLDRTNYGYTF. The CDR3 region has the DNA TGTGCCAGCAGCCCTTTGGACAGAACTAACTATGGCTACACCTTC.

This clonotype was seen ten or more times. CDR3 nucleotides: TGTGCCAGCTCACAGGACAATCAGCCCCAGCATTTT. This encodes CASSQDNQPQHF. The V call is TRBV18, the J call TRBJ1-5; D is unresolved. The CDR3 is 12 residues long. The germline V and J ends were trimmed by 4 bases and 3 bases, with 4 bases remaining between them. Germline V gene lookup returns CDR1 KGHSH and CDR2 LQKENI.

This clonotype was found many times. The CDR3 spells CASSYLREQYF. The CDR3 DNA reads as TGTGCCAGCAGTTACCTGCGAGAGCAGTACTTC. The chain has TRBV6-2 or TRBV6-3 and TRBJ2-7; D uncertain. The ends were cut back, 2 bases at V and 7 bases at J, with 6 bases in the middle. In germline, CDR1 is MNHEY, CDR2 SVGEGT. This CDR3 contains 11 residues.

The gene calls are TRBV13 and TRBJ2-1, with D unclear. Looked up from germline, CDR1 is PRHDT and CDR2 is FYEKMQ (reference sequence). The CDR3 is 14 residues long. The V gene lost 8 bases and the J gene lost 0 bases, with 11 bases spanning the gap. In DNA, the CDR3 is TGTGCCAGCCAAAACTCGAGCTCCTACAATGAGCAGTTCTTC. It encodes CASQNSSSYNEQFF.

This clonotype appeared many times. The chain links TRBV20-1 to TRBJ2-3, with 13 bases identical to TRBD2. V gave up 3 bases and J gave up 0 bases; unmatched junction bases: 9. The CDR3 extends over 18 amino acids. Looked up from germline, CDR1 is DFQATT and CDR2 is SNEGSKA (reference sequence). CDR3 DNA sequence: TGCAGTGCTAGGCCATGGGGACTAGCGGGGCCTAGCACAGATACGCAGTATTTT. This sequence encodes CSARPWGLAGPSTDTQYF.